This record covers a single T cell receptor beta chain. These data come from a study of control samples from healthy donors and cancer patients. This table comes from immunoSEQ multiplex PCR, and its TCRdb copy is limited to in-frame clones, with some not included. The sample has more than 95,000 clones; approximately 92% are singletons. Germline V CDR1 and CDR2: SGHDN, FVKESK. With V trimmed by 2 bases and J by 8 bases, 7 bases remained unmatched. The CDR3 has 15 residues. The sample was PBMCs. This sequence joins TRBV14 and TRBJ1-4, with 8 bases identical to TRBD1. The sequence came from a man aged 80 or over with head and neck cancer. In DNA form, the CDR3 reads TGTGCCAGCAGCCAACGGACAGGGTGGGAGGAAAAACTGTTTTTT. Amino acids: CASSQRTGWEEKLFF.